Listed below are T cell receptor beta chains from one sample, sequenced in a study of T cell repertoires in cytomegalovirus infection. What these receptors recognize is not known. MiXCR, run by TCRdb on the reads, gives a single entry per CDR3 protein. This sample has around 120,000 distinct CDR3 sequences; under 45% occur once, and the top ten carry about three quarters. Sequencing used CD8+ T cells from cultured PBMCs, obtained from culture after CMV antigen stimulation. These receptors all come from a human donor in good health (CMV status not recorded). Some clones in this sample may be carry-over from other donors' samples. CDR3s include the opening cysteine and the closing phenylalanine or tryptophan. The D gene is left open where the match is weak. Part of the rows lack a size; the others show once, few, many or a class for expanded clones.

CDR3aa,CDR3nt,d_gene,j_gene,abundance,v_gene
CASSPDSYYEQYF,TGTGCCAGCAGCCCCGACAGTTACTACGAGCAGTACTTC,NA,TRBJ2-7,many,TRBV7-6
CASSTTGGADTQYF,TGTGCCAGCAGCACCACAGGGGGCGCAGATACGCAGTATTTT,TRBD1,TRBJ2-3,NA,TRBV5-4
CASSFLPYEQYF,TGTGCCAGCAGTTTTCTCCCCTACGAGCAGTACTTC,NA,TRBJ2-7,NA,TRBV12-3/TRBV12-4
CASSLLQGTEAFF,TGTGCCAGCAGTCTTTTACAGGGCACTGAAGCTTTCTTT,NA,TRBJ1-1,few,TRBV28
CASSSPPSYEQYF,TGTGCCAGCAGCTCCCCGCCTTCCTACGAGCAGTACTTC,NA,TRBJ2-7,NA,TRBV7-2
CASSLGTTGSPLHF,TGTGCCAGCAGTTTAGGGACCACGGGTTCACCCCTCCACTTT,NA,TRBJ1-6,few,TRBV12-3/TRBV12-4
CASSLVGGITDTQYF,TGTGCCAGCTCCCTGGTGGGGGGGATAACAGATACGCAGTATTTT,TRBD2,TRBJ2-3,NA,TRBV7-3
CASSPGTALGYTF,TGTGCCAGCAGCCCCGGGACTGCGCTTGGCTACACCTTC,NA,TRBJ1-2,few,TRBV7-6
CASSLANYNEQFF,TGTGCCAGCAGTTTGGCCAACTACAATGAGCAGTTCTTC,NA,TRBJ2-1,NA,TRBV28
CASSPAAGGETQYF,TGTGCCAGCAGCCCCGCCGCGGGAGGGGAGACCCAGTACTTC,TRBD2,TRBJ2-5,NA,TRBV7-3
CASSFSSSRDRSYEQYF,TGTGCCAGCAGTTTCTCGTCCTCCCGGGACAGGTCCTACGAGCAGTACTTC,TRBD1,TRBJ2-7,NA,TRBV27
CASSFALQVLRAEAFF,TGTGCCAGCAGTTTTGCCTTACAAGTCCTGCGGGCTGAAGCTTTCTTT,NA,TRBJ1-1,NA,TRBV28
CATSDSMTRGSYNEQFF,TGTGCCACCAGTGATTCCATGACTCGGGGGTCCTACAATGAGCAGTTCTTC,NA,TRBJ2-1,few,TRBV24-1
CASRHLWDSTDTQYF,TGTGCCAGCAGACACCTTTGGGACAGCACAGATACGCAGTATTTT,NA,TRBJ2-3,NA,TRBV6-6
CASSLDFDEQFF,TGTGCCAGCAGCTTAGACTTCGATGAGCAGTTCTTC,NA,TRBJ2-1,NA,TRBV7-9
CASSFGQTAYNEQFF,TGTGCCAGCAGCTTCGGACAGACTGCCTACAATGAGCAGTTCTTC,NA,TRBJ2-1,NA,TRBV11-1
CASSPVATNEKLFF,TGTGCCAGCAGCCCGGTTGCAACTAATGAAAAACTGTTTTTT,NA,TRBJ1-4,few,TRBV7-2
CASRPIDRGGLDEQFF,TGTGCCAGCAGACCAATTGACAGGGGAGGGTTAGATGAGCAGTTCTTC,NA,TRBJ2-1,NA,TRBV6-2/TRBV6-3
CASSVQGNTGELFF,TGTGCCAGCAGCGTCCAGGGGAACACCGGGGAGCTGTTTTTT,NA,TRBJ2-2,NA,TRBV27
CSALPLAGGPNEQFF,TGCAGTGCTCTCCCACTAGCGGGGGGGCCCAATGAGCAGTTCTTC,TRBD2,TRBJ2-1,NA,TRBV20-1
CASRSMTGEYNYGYTF,TGTGCCAGCAGATCGATGACAGGGGAGTATAACTATGGCTACACCTTC,TRBD1,TRBJ1-2,NA,TRBV2
CASSYSRLAGGRETQYF,TGTGCCAGCAGTTACTCGAGACTAGCGGGGGGTCGGGAGACCCAGTACTTC,TRBD2,TRBJ2-5,NA,TRBV6-6
CASSPHRGSYEQYF,TGCGCCAGCAGCCCGCACAGGGGATCCTACGAGCAGTACTTC,TRBD1,TRBJ2-7,many,TRBV4-1
CASGQGPYEQYF,TGTGCCAGCGGACAGGGGCCATACGAGCAGTACTTC,TRBD1,TRBJ2-7,NA,TRBV2
CASSQEPSGADTQYF,TGTGCCAGCAGCCAAGAACCTAGCGGGGCAGATACGCAGTATTTT,TRBD2,TRBJ2-3,NA,TRBV4-2
CASEAGALYNEQFF,TGTGCCAGCGAAGCGGGGGCCCTCTACAATGAGCAGTTCTTC,TRBD2,TRBJ2-1,once,TRBV6-6
CASRGTAAYEQYF,TGTGCCAGCAGGGGGACTGCCGCCTACGAGCAGTACTTC,NA,TRBJ2-7,NA,TRBV11-1
CASSLGGGLGYEQYF,TGTGCCAGCAGCTTAGGGGGGGGCCTTGGCTACGAGCAGTACTTC,NA,TRBJ2-7,many,TRBV7-2